The 28 T cell receptor beta chains below were found in one sample sequenced in a study of blood T cells in healthy people across ages (dated by TCRdb to 2014 to 2015). Library preparation was by 5' RACE. Sequencing took place on an Illumina HiSeq 2500. The second PCR ran for roughly 7 to 11 cycles and used a J-beta primer mix along with a sample-barcoded 5' primer. The raw public reads went through TCRdb reprocessing: fastp at Q25, MiXCR clone calling, in-frame beta chains kept. Every distinct CDR3 protein forms one entry, paired with its most common genes and DNA. In all, the sample holds about 670,000 distinct CDR3 sequences, and approximately 52% of those were seen once. The biggest ten clones account for 13% of the sample. Sequencing was done on a sample of blood. These receptors all stem from a woman of 80 years or more in good health.

This clonotype has ten or more counts. The V call is TRBV6-5, the J call TRBJ2-4; a weak D match, TRBD1 (5 bases). CDR1 and CDR2 from the germline V gene are MNHEY and SVGAGI. Deletions cut 0 bases from V and 3 bases from J, with 12 bases between. The CDR3 has 16 amino acids. Here the CDR3 DNA reads TGTGCCAGCAGTTACTCTTTCGGGCAGGGCAAAAACATTCAGTACTTC. Protein sequence: CASSYSFGQGKNIQYF.

The chain recombines TRBV30 with TRBJ2-1; D is perhaps TRBD1 or TRBD2 (5 bases each). This CDR3 has 15 residues. Trimming removed 4 bases at V and 9 bases at J, with 22 bases between. The germline CDR1 and CDR2 sequences are GTSNPN and SVGIG (reference sequence). CDR3 sequence reads: CAWKLRGVERGEQFF. The CDR3 DNA reads TGTGCCTGGAAGCTTCGAGGGGTGGAACGGGGTGAGCAGTTCTTC.

The CDR3 DNA is TGTGCCAGCAGCCAAAATAGCGGGGGGGTGTTAGATACGCAGTATTTT. Protein: CASSQNSGGVLDTQYF. The chain recombines TRBV3-1 with TRBJ2-3; TRBD2 matches 11 bases. V lost 2 bases, J lost 5 bases, and 6 bases stayed unmatched. The CDR3 has 16 amino acids. The germline gives CDR1 LGHDT, CDR2 YNNKEL (reference sequence).

The chain uses TRBV12-3 or TRBV12-4 and TRBJ2-4; the match to TRBD1 covers 7 bases. This CDR3 contains 12 residues. Losses at the gene ends were 6 bases for V and 9 bases for J; bases not matched to a gene: 5. CDR3 nucleotide sequence: TGTGCCAGCAGCCCTAGGGGGCGCATTCAGTACTTC. Protein product: CASSPRGRIQYF.

This clonotype turned up a few times. This chain joins TRBV29-1 and TRBJ1-1, with 7 bases that match TRBD1. Germline V lookup: CDR1 SQVTM, CDR2 ANQGSEA. V was clipped by 1 base and J by 0 bases; unmatched bases: 2. The CDR3 is made up of 14 amino acids. CDR3 coding DNA: TGCAGCGTTGAAGGAGGGGGCATGAACACTGAAGCTTTCTTT. This codes for CSVEGGGMNTEAFF. Using reference TRBV29-1 and TRBJ1-1 for the parts outside the CDR3, the full variable domain is SAVISQKPSRDICQRGTSLTIQCQVDSQVTMMFWYRQQPGQSLTLIATANQGSEATYESGFVIDKFPISRPNLTFSTLTVSNMSPEDSSIYLCSVEGGGMNTEAFFGQGTRLTVV.

Many counts were recorded for this clonotype. The V gene is TRBV9, the J gene TRBJ2-3; no reliable D call. This CDR3 contains 13 residues. The germline gives CDR1 SGDLS, CDR2 YYNGEE. Trimming removed 5 bases from V and 1 base from J, with 8 bases in between. DNA of the CDR3: TGTGCCAGCAGTCGCGAGCGCACAGATACGCAGTATTTT. It encodes CASSRERTDTQYF.

In the case of this clonotype: A much larger clone lies one base from this, so it may be a read error. J is TRBJ1-4 and V is TRBV15, with D perhaps matching TRBD1 (6 bases). Germline CDR1 reads LNHNV; CDR2 reads YYDKDF (reference sequence). CDR3 length: 17 amino acids. V lost 1 base and J 7 bases, leaving 19 bases between the germline ends. CDR3 amino acids: CATSRGGADLGSEKLFF. Here the CDR3 DNA reads TGTGCCACCAGCAGAGGGGGGGCCGATTTGGGTAGTGAAAAACTGTTTTTT.

This clonotype was seen once. A much bigger clone sits one base away, suggesting this may be a read error. This sequence joins TRBV7-8 and TRBJ2-5, with 8 bases lining up with TRBD1. Matching the DNA end better, TRBJ2-7 makes the J call doubtful. This CDR3 region has 15 residues. Per the germline V gene, CDR1 is SGHVS and CDR2 is FQNEAQ. The CDR3 spells CAGSLAGQGIYEQYF. The CDR3 DNA reads as TGTGCCGGCAGCTTAGCAGGACAGGGAATCTACGAGCAGTACTTC.

CDR3 bases: TGCGCCAGCAGCCTCGGGGGGCTGGGTGAGCAGTTCTTC. Translating it yields CASSLGGLGEQFF. J is TRBJ2-1 and V is TRBV4-1, with D tentatively TRBD2 (7 bases). The V gene lost 4 bases and the J gene lost 9 bases, with 13 bases spanning the gap. The germline CDR1 and CDR2 sequences are MGHRA and YSYEKL. This CDR3 has 13 amino acids.

This clonotype was seen only a few times. The rearrangement joins TRBV5-1 to TRBJ2-2; D is ambiguous. CDR3 size: 14 residues. Trimming took 1 base from V and 6 from J, leaving 10 bases between them. Germline loops: CDR1 SGHRS, CDR2 YFSETQ. CDR3 nucleotide sequence: TGCGCCAGCAGCTTGTTAAGGATGTCCGGGGAGCTGTTTTTT. Translated: CASSLLRMSGELFF.

Comment on this clonotype: This may stem from a read error, because a much larger clone lies one nucleotide away. The chain carries TRBV28 and TRBJ2-3, with TRBD2 matching 8 bases. The V segment lost 6 bases and the J segment 2 bases; nucleotides outside the gene matches: 7. The CDR3 is made up of 15 amino acids. Germline loops: CDR1 MDHEN, CDR2 SYDVKM. Written as DNA, the CDR3 is TGTGCCAGCAGCAGAGCGGGGGCCCACACAGATACGCAGTATTTT. Its translation: CASSRAGAHTDTQYF.

This clonotype was picked up many times. J is TRBJ2-7 and V is TRBV7-9; D might be TRBD1 (5 bases). The CDR3 consists of 15 residues. Trimming shortened V by 2 bases and J by 0 bases, and 11 bases separated the two germline ends. Germline CDR1 SEHNR, CDR2 FQNEAQ (reference sequence). CDR3 in amino acids: CASSLMDIHSYEQYF. The DNA of the CDR3 is TGTGCCAGCAGCTTAATGGACATCCACTCCTACGAGCAGTACTTC.

The rearrangement links TRBV6-6 to TRBJ2-7; no clear D. The CDR3 is 12 amino acids. The ends were cut back, 0 bases at V and 6 bases at J, with 6 bases in the middle. CDR1 MNHNY and CDR2 SVGAGI come from the germline V gene (reference sequence). CDR3 residues: CASSYSSAEQYF. DNA of the CDR3: TGTGCCAGCAGTTACTCCTCTGCCGAGCAGTACTTC.

The V and J genes are TRBV29-1 and TRBJ2-3; D gene uncertain. This CDR3 spans 13 amino acids. Germline CDR1 reads SQVTM; CDR2 reads ANQGSEA. The V and J ends lost 3 bases and 0 bases respectively, with 7 bases between them. The DNA for the CDR3 is TGCAGCGTTGAGGGCCTTAGCACAGATACGCAGTATTTT. Translated: CSVEGLSTDTQYF.

This chain connects TRBV4-3 to TRBJ1-1; TRBD1 might be the D (6 bases). The V and J ends lost 0 bases and 3 bases respectively, with 11 bases between them. This CDR3 contains 15 residues. The germline V gene has CDR1 LGHNA and CDR2 YSLEER. The CDR3 here is CASSQETGRDTEAFF. CDR3 nucleotide sequence: TGCGCCAGCAGCCAAGAAACAGGGAGGGACACTGAAGCTTTCTTT.

The J gene is TRBJ2-7, the V gene TRBV29-1, with a tentative D call TRBD1 (6 bases). The CDR3 consists of 12 residues. Per the germline V gene, CDR1 is SQVTM and CDR2 is ANQGSEA. V lost 4 bases, J lost 3 bases, and 10 bases lay in between. The CDR3: CSVVQGNYEQYF. DNA of the CDR3: TGCAGCGTTGTACAGGGTAACTACGAGCAGTACTTC.

Regarding this clonotype: Germline and junction disagree at one end, which may indicate a read error. The chain links TRBV5-1 to TRBJ2-1, with 8 bases matching TRBD2. The CDR3 runs to 16 residues. Germline V CDR1 and CDR2: SGHRS, YFSETQ. This CDR3 is CASRPVAGISYNGQFF. For the CDR3, the DNA is TGCGCCAGCAGGCCAGTAGCGGGGATCTCCTACAATGGGCAGTTCTTC.

The sample holds one count of this clonotype. The chain couples TRBV10-2 to TRBJ2-7; TRBD1 matches 7 bases. This CDR3 comprises 15 residues. Germline CDR1 and CDR2: WSHSY and SAAADI. J was trimmed by 1 base and V by 7 bases; bases with no gene match: 10. CDR3 DNA sequence: TGCGCCAGCAATGAAAACAGGGGTTGGTCCTACGAGCAGTACTTC. This translates into CASNENRGWSYEQYF.

The rearrangement links TRBV12-3 or TRBV12-4 to TRBJ2-5; D tentatively reads TRBD1 or TRBD2 (5 bases each). The CDR3 is 14 residues long. Trimming cost V 4 bases and J 11 bases, with 20 bases left between them. The CDR3 DNA follows: TGTGCCAGCAGTTGGGGGAATAGGCAGGGTGAGCAGTACTTC. It is translated as CASSWGNRQGEQYF.

This clonotype was detected a few times. The chain is built from TRBV6-1 and TRBJ2-5; D unclear. Near its end, the DNA agrees better with TRBJ2-7, so the J call may be wrong. The CDR3 is 12 residues long. Germline V CDR1 and CDR2: MNHNS, SASEGT. As DNA, the CDR3 is TGTGCCAGCAGTGAAGACCGTTACGAGCAGTACTTC. It codes for CASSEDRYEQYF.

Details on this clonotype: A read error may explain this, as a much larger clone is one base away. The chain carries TRBV5-1 and TRBJ2-7; 9 positions match TRBD2. Germline-derived CDR1 and CDR2 are SGHRS and YFSETQ. The CDR3 length is 14 residues. CDR3 DNA sequence: TGCGCCATCAGCCTTGGACTAGCGAACTACGAGCAGTACTTC. This translates into CAISLGLANYEQYF.

The chain carries TRBV2 and TRBJ1-2; maybe TRBD1 (5 bases). The germline V and J ends were trimmed by 0 bases and 4 bases, with 12 bases remaining between them. This CDR3 is built from 15 residues. Germline V gene sequence: CDR1 SNHLY, CDR2 FYNNEI. CDR3: CASSEAGGQGYGYTF. The CDR3 nucleotides read TGTGCCAGCAGTGAAGCAGGAGGGCAGGGCTATGGCTACACCTTC.

This clonotype was detected many times. The rearrangement uses TRBV29-1 and TRBJ2-1; 7 bases align to TRBD1. V lost 7 bases, J lost 2 bases, and 14 bases stayed unmatched. Germline values: CDR1 SQVTM, CDR2 ANQGSEA. The CDR3 runs 16 residues. The CDR3 reads CSGSGGDRRPYNEQFF. CDR3 nucleotide sequence: TGCAGCGGAAGTGGTGGGGACAGAAGGCCCTACAATGAGCAGTTCTTC.

The chain has TRBV15 and TRBJ2-3; TRBD2 matches at 7 bases. The length of the CDR3 is 18 residues. CDR1 and CDR2 (germline): LNHNV, YYDKDF (reference sequence). The ends lost 0 bases at V and 2 bases at J; junction bases unmatched: 11. The CDR3, as DNA: TGTGCCACCAGCAGAGACTTGCTAAGCGGGGCCTCCACAGATACGCAGTATTTT. It codes for CATSRDLLSGASTDTQYF.

This clonotype showed up just a few times. The chain is built from TRBV5-1 and TRBJ2-1; 9 positions agree with TRBD2. V gave up 0 bases and J gave up 7 bases; unmatched junction bases: 8. Per the germline V gene, CDR1 is SGHRS and CDR2 is YFSETQ. This CDR3 comprises 16 residues. The CDR3 protein is CASSLGPSGESNEQFF. CDR3 DNA sequence: TGCGCCAGCAGCTTGGGTCCTAGCGGGGAGAGTAATGAGCAGTTCTTC.

J is TRBJ2-7 and V is TRBV29-1; D is unclear. CDR1 is SQVTM, CDR2 ANQGSEA, per germline. The CDR3 sequence is 13 residues long. V was pared by 6 bases and J by 2 bases, with 14 bases between. The CDR3 DNA reads TGCAGCGTGTATCTAGGGCCTCCCTACGAGCAGTACTTC. As protein: CSVYLGPPYEQYF.

The CDR3 here is CASSHRQGVRTNEKLFF. DNA for the CDR3: TGCGCCAGCAGCCACCGACAGGGGGTACGAACTAATGAAAAACTGTTTTTT. The chain is built from TRBV4-1 and TRBJ1-4; 9 bases map to TRBD1. The CDR3 length is 17 residues. J was trimmed by 1 base and V by 3 bases; bases with no gene match: 6. Germline V gene data show CDR1 as MGHRA and CDR2 as YSYEKL.

This chain connects TRBV20-1 to TRBJ2-7; 8 positions match TRBD2. Near its end, the DNA agrees better with TRBJ2-4, so the J call may be wrong. Germline CDR1 DFQATT, CDR2 SNEGSKA (reference sequence). There are 13 residues in the CDR3. The CDR3 nucleotides read TGCAGTGCGGGGGGACTAGGAAGGAACATTCAGTACTTC. Amino acid sequence: CSAGGLGRNIQYF.